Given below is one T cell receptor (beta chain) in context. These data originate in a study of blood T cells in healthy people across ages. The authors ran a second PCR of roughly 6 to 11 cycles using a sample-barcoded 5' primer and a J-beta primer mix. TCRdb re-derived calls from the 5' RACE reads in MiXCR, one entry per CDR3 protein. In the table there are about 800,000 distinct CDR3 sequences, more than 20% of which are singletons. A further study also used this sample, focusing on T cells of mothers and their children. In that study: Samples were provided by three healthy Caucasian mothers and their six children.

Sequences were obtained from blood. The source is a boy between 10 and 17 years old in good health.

CDR3: CSAPDRNYYNEQFF. As DNA, the CDR3 is TGCAGTGCCCCCGACAGGAACTATTACAATGAGCAGTTCTTC. V is TRBV20-1 and J is TRBJ2-1; tentatively, D is TRBD1 (6 bases). The ends were cut back, 6 bases at V and 4 bases at J, with 16 bases in the middle. CDR3 size: 14 residues. Looked up from germline, CDR1 is DFQATT and CDR2 is SNEGSKA (reference sequence).